A selection of T cell receptor beta chains follows, all from one sample in a study of shared clonotypes between healthy human individuals. Repertoires were generated with immunoSEQ multiplex PCR, while TCRdb's copy carries only in-frame clones and drops some. Of around 2.1 million clones detected, more than 85% appear once; the ten largest clones hold about 1.8%. Specimen: naive CD8+ T cells from PBMCs. The source of these receptors is a man between 18 and 29 years old in good health. Some clones in this sample may be carry-over from other donors' samples. The CDR3 runs from the conserved cysteine through the conserved F or W. D genes are given only for firm matches. Some rows mark clone size as missing; the rest say once, few, many or name a class of expanded clone.

TRBV19,TRBJ2-7,-,-,CASSTGTYEQYF,TGTGCCAGTAGTACCGGCACCTACGAGCAGTACTTC
TRBV19,TRBJ2-5,TRBD1,-,CASSLRTGPETQYF,TGTGCCAGTAGTCTTAGGACAGGGCCAGAGACCCAGTACTTC
TRBV6-1,TRBJ2-2,-,once,CASKSQGIYTGELFF,TGTGCCAGCAAAAGCCAGGGTATTTACACCGGGGAGCTGTTTTTT
TRBV4-2,TRBJ2-7,TRBD2,once,CASSQDLPAGEAYEQYF,TGTGCCAGCAGCCAAGATCTACCAGCGGGAGAGGCCTACGAGCAGTACTTC
TRBV7-9,TRBJ1-1,TRBD1,few,CASSGRGQGGTEAFF,TGTGCCAGCAGCGGCCGCGGACAGGGCGGCACTGAAGCTTTCTTT
TRBV11-3,TRBJ2-7,-,-,CASSSNGTVDSYEQYF,TGTGCCAGCAGCTCCAATGGGACGGTGGACTCCTACGAGCAGTACTTC
TRBV6-6,TRBJ1-4,-,-,CASSYPYLATNEKLFF,TGTGCCAGCAGTTACCCTTACCTTGCAACTAATGAAAAACTGTTTTTT
TRBV18,TRBJ2-3,-,-,CASSPDEAPSTDTQYF,TGTGCCAGCTCACCGGACGAGGCCCCCTCCACAGATACGCAGTATTTT
TRBV4-1,TRBJ2-5,TRBD2,-,CASSQVGLANKETQYF,TGCGCCAGCAGCCAAGTAGGACTAGCGAATAAAGAGACCCAGTACTTC
TRBV13,TRBJ2-5,-,-,CASSLGLQGGETQYF,TGTGCCAGCAGCTTAGGCCTCCAGGGCGGAGAGACCCAGTACTTC
TRBV19,TRBJ2-2,-,once,CASSIVAVTVGTGELFF,TGTGCCAGTAGTATAGTCGCAGTCACGGTGGGGACCGGGGAGCTGTTTTTT
TRBV25-1,TRBJ2-2,-,-,CASSELRSTGELFF,TGTGCCAGCAGTGAACTCAGGTCCACCGGGGAGCTGTTTTTT
TRBV4-1,TRBJ1-1,TRBD1,-,CASSLGQGSLMIEAFF,TGCGCCAGCAGCCTCGGACAGGGGAGTCTGATGATTGAAGCTTTCTTT
TRBV9,TRBJ2-6,-,-,CASSVAQGSVSGANVLTF,TGTGCCAGCAGCGTAGCACAGGGTAGCGTCTCTGGGGCCAACGTCCTGACTTTC
TRBV30,TRBJ1-2,-,-,CAWSFKALAYGYTF,TGTGCCTGGAGTTTCAAAGCTTTGGCCTATGGCTACACCTTC
TRBV29-1,TRBJ2-5,-,-,CSVVVFRGQETQYF,TGCAGCGTTGTGGTTTTCAGGGGCCAAGAGACCCAGTACTTC
TRBV5-6,TRBJ2-3,-,-,CASSSDPDQSLAQYF,TGTGCCAGCAGCTCAGACCCCGACCAGTCCTTAGCGCAGTATTTT
TRBV28,TRBJ1-2,-,-,CASSFSRADYGYTF,TGTGCCAGCAGTTTTTCCCGAGCAGACTATGGCTACACCTTC
TRBV11-2,TRBJ2-1,-,-,CASSRRDSKNNEQFF,TGTGCCAGCAGCCGCCGGGACTCAAAGAACAATGAGCAGTTCTTC
TRBV5-6,TRBJ2-7,TRBD1,-,CASSLGQGVYEQYF,TGTGCCAGCAGCTTGGGACAGGGTGTTTACGAGCAGTACTTC
TRBV29-1,TRBJ2-7,-,once,CSVVYGGIEQYF,TGCAGCGTTGTTTACGGTGGGATTGAGCAGTACTTC
TRBV28,TRBJ2-1,-,-,CASSLWGNEQFF,TGTGCCAGCAGTTTGTGGGGAAATGAGCAGTTCTTC
TRBV6-6,TRBJ1-1,-,-,CASTRRGTEAFF,TGTGCCAGCACCCGACGGGGAACTGAAGCTTTCTTT
TRBV28,TRBJ2-7,TRBD2,-,CASSFLAGGTYEQYF,TGTGCCAGCAGTTTTCTTGCGGGAGGAACCTACGAGCAGTACTTC
TRBV28,TRBJ1-5,-,-,CASSPGTTSNQPQHF,TGTGCCAGCAGCCCCGGGACGACAAGCAATCAGCCCCAGCATTTT
TRBV2,TRBJ2-1,TRBD2,-,CASSEVGGEVFNEQFF,TGTGCCAGCAGTGAAGTCGGGGGGGAAGTTTTCAATGAGCAGTTCTTC
TRBV15,TRBJ1-1,-,-,CATSRDELTFAEAFF,TGTGCCACCAGCAGAGATGAGCTCACTTTTGCTGAAGCTTTCTTT